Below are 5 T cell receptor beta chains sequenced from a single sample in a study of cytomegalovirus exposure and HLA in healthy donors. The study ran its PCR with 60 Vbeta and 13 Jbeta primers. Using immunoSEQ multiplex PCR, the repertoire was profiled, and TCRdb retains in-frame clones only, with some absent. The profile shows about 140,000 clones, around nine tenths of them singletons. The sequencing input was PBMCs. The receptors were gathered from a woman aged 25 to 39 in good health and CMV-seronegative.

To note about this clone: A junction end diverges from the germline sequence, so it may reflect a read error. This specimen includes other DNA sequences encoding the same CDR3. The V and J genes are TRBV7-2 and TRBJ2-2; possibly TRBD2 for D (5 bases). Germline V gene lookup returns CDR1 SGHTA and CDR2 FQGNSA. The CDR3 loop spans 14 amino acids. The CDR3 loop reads CASSLALSGGELFF. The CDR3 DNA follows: TGTGCCAGCAGCCTAGCTTTATCCGGCGGGGAGCTGTTTTTT.

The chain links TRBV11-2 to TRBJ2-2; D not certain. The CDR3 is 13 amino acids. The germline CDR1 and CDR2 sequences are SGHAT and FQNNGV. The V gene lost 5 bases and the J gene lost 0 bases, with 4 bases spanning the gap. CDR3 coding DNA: TGTGCCAGCAGCCTTGCGAACACCGGGGAGCTGTTTTTT. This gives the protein CASSLANTGELFF.

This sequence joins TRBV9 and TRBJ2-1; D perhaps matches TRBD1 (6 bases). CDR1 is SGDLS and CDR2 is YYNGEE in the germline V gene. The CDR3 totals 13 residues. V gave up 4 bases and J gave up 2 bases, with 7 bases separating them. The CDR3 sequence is CASSPGAYNEQFF. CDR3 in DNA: TGTGCCAGCAGCCCAGGGGCCTACAATGAGCAGTTCTTC.

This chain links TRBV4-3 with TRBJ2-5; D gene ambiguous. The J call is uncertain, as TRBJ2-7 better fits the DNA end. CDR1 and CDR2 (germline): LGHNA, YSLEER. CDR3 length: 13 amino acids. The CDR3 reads CASSQVVSYEQYF. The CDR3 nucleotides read TGCGCCAGCAGCCAAGTTGTGTCCTACGAGCAGTACTTC.

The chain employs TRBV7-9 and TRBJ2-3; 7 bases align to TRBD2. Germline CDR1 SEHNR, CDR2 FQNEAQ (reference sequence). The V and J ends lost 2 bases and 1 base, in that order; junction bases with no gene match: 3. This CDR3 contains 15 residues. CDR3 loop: CASSLTAGGTDTQYF. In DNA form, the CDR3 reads TGTGCCAGCAGCTTAACGGCGGGGGGCACAGATACGCAGTATTTT.